Shown below are 17 T cell receptor beta chains from a single sample sequenced in a study of blood T cell repertoires in COVID-19. Produced via immunoSEQ multiplex PCR; TCRdb's table is partial and in-frame only. The data hold about 50,000 clones, with 89% observed a single time. Sequencing was performed on peripheral blood. Receptor source: an older woman with COVID-19, enrolled during active disease.

The CDR3 spells CASSLGTGLSSYEQYF. CDR3 DNA sequence: TGTGCCAGCAGCCTTGGGACAGGCCTGAGCTCCTACGAGCAGTACTTC. This chain connects TRBV7-9 to TRBJ2-7; 8 bases match TRBD1. CDR1 SEHNR and CDR2 FQNEAQ come from the germline V gene (reference sequence). The CDR3 has 16 amino acids. With 5 bases clipped from V and 0 bases from J, the junction kept 9 bases outside the gene matches.

The chain couples TRBV20-1 to TRBJ2-7; 10 bases match TRBD1. Germline CDR1 DFQATT, CDR2 SNEGSKA (reference sequence). V lost 6 bases, J lost 1 base, and 9 bases stayed unmatched. This CDR3 is 15 amino acids long. This chain's CDR3 is CSASPWDRGSYEQYF. The CDR3 nucleotides are TGCAGTGCAAGTCCTTGGGACAGGGGTTCCTACGAGCAGTACTTC.

This clone has only one observation. The chain carries TRBV29-1 and TRBJ1-2, with 7 bases lining up with TRBD1. The V segment lost 7 bases and the J segment 6 bases; nucleotides outside the gene matches: 8. Germline CDR1 and CDR2: SQVTM and ANQGSEA. The CDR3 is 12 amino acids. CDR3 coding DNA: TGCAGCGCCGCCGACAGGGACAATGGCTACACCTTC. This encodes CSAADRDNGYTF.

This clone was counted between two and nine times. CDR3 coding DNA: TGCGCCAGCAGCCCCTCGGGAGGGGCCGATCAGCCCCAGCATTTT. Its translation is CASSPSGGADQPQHF. The chain employs TRBV4-3 and TRBJ1-5; possibly TRBD1 for D (5 bases). CDR3 length: 15 amino acids. Trimming stripped 4 bases from V and 5 bases from J, with 15 bases between. The V gene's germline CDR1 is LGHNA and CDR2 YSLEER.

The chain has TRBV7-9 and TRBJ2-7; a weak D match, TRBD2 (5 bases). Trimming removed 1 base at V and 5 bases at J, with 12 bases between. CDR1 and CDR2 from the germline V gene are SEHNR and FQNEAQ (reference sequence). This CDR3 spans 14 amino acids. CDR3 sequence reads: CASSLELGSNEQYF. DNA for the CDR3: TGTGCCAGCAGCTTAGAACTAGGGAGCAACGAGCAGTACTTC.

This rearrangement joins TRBV6-2 or TRBV6-3 to TRBJ2-7, with D uncertain. This CDR3 comprises 14 residues. The ends were cut back, 2 bases at V and 3 bases at J, with 11 bases in the middle. CDR1 MNHEY and CDR2 SVGEGT come from the germline V gene. The CDR3: CASSYALVNYEQYF. Here the CDR3 DNA reads TGTGCCAGCAGTTACGCTCTAGTCAACTACGAGCAGTACTTC.

This chain links TRBV18 with TRBJ2-2, with D perhaps TRBD2 (5 bases). V gave up 3 bases and J gave up 3 bases, with 11 bases separating them. Per germline, CDR1 KGHSH and CDR2 LQKENI. CDR3 length: 15 residues. As DNA, the CDR3 is TGTGCCAGCTCACCCGTTGGAGGTGACACCGGGGAGCTGTTTTTT. It encodes CASSPVGGDTGELFF.

The rearrangement joins TRBV7-9 to TRBJ2-7; D unclear. The CDR3 has 12 residues. Between the trimmed V and J ends, which lost 5 bases and 2 bases, there was a span of 7 bases. CDR1 and CDR2 from the germline V gene are SEHNR and FQNEAQ (reference sequence). The CDR3 region is CASSPVPYEQYF. The CDR3 bases are TGTGCCAGCAGCCCAGTACCCTACGAGCAGTACTTC. Using reference TRBV7-9 and TRBJ2-7 for the parts outside the CDR3, the full variable domain is DTGVSQNPRHKITKRGQNVTFRCDPISEHNRLYWYRQTLGQGPEFLTYFQNEAQLEKSRLLSDRFSAERPKGSFSTLEIQRTEQGDSAMYLCASSPVPYEQYFGPGTRLTVT.

V is TRBV4-2 and J is TRBJ2-7; D remains ambiguous. This CDR3 contains 13 residues. The ends were cut back, 0 bases at V and 3 bases at J, with 6 bases in the middle. The germline V gene encodes CDR1 LGHNA and CDR2 YNFKEQ. The CDR3 protein is CASSQELLYEQYF. For the CDR3, the DNA is TGTGCCAGCAGCCAAGAACTACTCTACGAGCAGTACTTC.

The rearrangement links TRBV9 to TRBJ1-1; TRBD1 agrees at 10 bases. Germline V gene sequence: CDR1 SGDLS, CDR2 YYNGEE. The CDR3 spans 17 residues. Trimming at V came to 3 bases and at J to 0 bases, leaving 8 bases not matched to a gene. CDR3 nucleotide sequence: TGTGCCAGCAGCGACAGGACAGGGGGGTTTATGAACACTGAAGCTTTCTTT. Protein sequence: CASSDRTGGFMNTEAFF.

The chain employs TRBV9 and TRBJ2-1; unclear D gene. Trimming removed 0 bases at V and 4 bases at J, with 5 bases between. The CDR3 is made up of 13 amino acids. Germline CDR1 reads SGDLS; CDR2 reads YYNGEE. The CDR3 DNA reads TGTGCCAGCAGCGTAGAAGAGTACAATGAGCAGTTCTTC. Amino acid sequence: CASSVEEYNEQFF. Variable domain in full (rest from reference TRBV9 and TRBJ2-1): DSGVTQTPKHLITATGQRVTLRCSPRSGDLSVYWYQQSLDQGLQFLIQYYNGEERAKGNILERFSAQQFPDLHSELNLSSLELGDSALYFCASSVEEYNEQFFGPGTRLTVL.

This clone was detected only a few times. J is TRBJ2-2 and V is TRBV27, with D tentatively TRBD1 (5 bases). There are 15 residues in the CDR3. Germline loops: CDR1 MNHEY, CDR2 SMNVEV (reference sequence). V was clipped by 1 base and J by 4 bases, with 10 bases between them. The CDR3 spells CASSLYRTGTGELFF. Here the CDR3 DNA reads TGTGCCAGCAGTTTATACAGGACGGGCACCGGGGAGCTGTTTTTT.

The V gene is TRBV5-4, the J gene TRBJ1-2; TRBD1 matches 7 bases. This CDR3 has 13 amino acids. V lost 10 bases to trimming and J lost 6 bases; unmatched junction nucleotides: 12. The germline gives CDR1 SGHNT, CDR2 YYREEE (reference sequence). CDR3 loop: CASAGRGSHGYTF. The CDR3 nucleotides read TGTGCCTCTGCGGGCAGGGGGTCGCATGGCTACACCTTC. The whole variable domain, remainder taken from reference TRBV5-4 and TRBJ1-2, is ETGVTQSPTHLIKTRGQQVTLRCSSQSGHNTVSWYQQALGQGPQFIFQYYREEENGRGNFPPRFSGLQFPNYSSELNVNALELDDSALYLCASAGRGSHGYTFGSGTRLTVV.

The chain recombines TRBV27 with TRBJ1-2; D is possibly TRBD1 (6 bases). Germline V gives CDR1 MNHEY, CDR2 SMNVEV (reference sequence). V was cut by 6 bases and J by 7 bases, with 15 bases left in between. This CDR3 is built from 13 residues. Here the CDR3 reads CASSSTPGVGYTF. Written as DNA, the CDR3 is TGTGCCAGCAGCTCTACCCCAGGGGTTGGCTACACCTTC.

The rearrangement uses TRBV27 and TRBJ2-3; 8 bases align to TRBD2. The length of the CDR3 is 15 residues. The germline V gene encodes CDR1 MNHEY and CDR2 SMNVEV (reference sequence). Trimming took 8 bases from V and 2 from J; bases not matched to a gene: 9. The CDR3 is CASLPLAATTDTQYF. For the CDR3, the DNA is TGTGCCAGCCTACCACTAGCGGCAACCACAGATACGCAGTATTTT.

The rearrangement uses TRBV11-1 and TRBJ2-7; D possibly corresponds to TRBD2 (7 bases). The V and J ends lost 6 bases and 6 bases respectively, with 15 bases between them. The CDR3 has 13 amino acids. Germline CDR1 is SGHAT and CDR2 is FQDESV (reference sequence). The CDR3, as DNA: TGTGCCAGCAGGGATCTCGGGGGGCGCGAGCAGTACTTC. Its translation: CASRDLGGREQYF.

This sequence joins TRBV5-4 and TRBJ2-3; TRBD1 agrees at 10 bases. CDR1 is SGHNT and CDR2 is YYREEE in the germline V gene (reference sequence). V was clipped by 4 bases and J by 5 bases; unmatched bases: 7. The CDR3 loop spans 15 amino acids. The CDR3 region has the DNA TGTGCCAGCAGCCTGGGACAGGGGAATGGAGATACGCAGTATTTT. It codes for CASSLGQGNGDTQYF.